Listed here are 18 T cell receptor beta chains from one sample, sequenced in a study of T cell responses to AZD1222 COVID-19 vaccine. The data were produced by immunoSEQ multiplex PCR, yet TCRdb's version contains in-frame clones alone and is incomplete. The profile shows 150,000 or so clones, 86% of them singletons. Sequenced material: peripheral blood, taken on day 0 of MenACWY control vaccination. These TCRs come from an adult in good health.

The V gene is TRBV24-1, the J gene TRBJ2-6; D assignment may be TRBD1 or TRBD2 (5 bases each). Germline CDR1 is KGHDR and CDR2 is SFDVKD. The CDR3 contains 17 residues. V gave up 2 bases and J gave up 4 bases, with 14 bases separating them. The CDR3 coding sequence is TGTGCCACCAGTGATTCCTCGGGGCCGCGGGGGGCCAACGTCCTGACTTTC. This codes for CATSDSSGPRGANVLTF.

The chain links TRBV30 to TRBJ1-1; D ambiguous. Germline values: CDR1 GTSNPN, CDR2 SVGIG (reference sequence). This CDR3 contains 12 residues. V lost 4 bases and J lost 0, with 6 bases in between. The CDR3 DNA reads as TGTGCCTGGATGCCCGTGAACACTGAAGCTTTCTTT. Translation: CAWMPVNTEAFF. Together with reference TRBV30 and TRBJ1-1, the CDR3 gives the full variable domain: SQTIHQWPATLVQPVGSPLSLECTVEGTSNPNLYWYRQAAGRGLQLLFYSVGIGQISSEVPQNLSASRPQDRQFILSSKKLLLSDSGFYLCAWMPVNTEAFFGQGTRLTVV.

V is TRBV28 and J is TRBJ2-1, with 7 bases matching TRBD2. Germline loops: CDR1 MDHEN, CDR2 SYDVKM. V was pared by 2 bases and J by 3 bases, with 4 bases of the junction left unmatched. The CDR3 runs 15 residues. For the CDR3, the DNA is TGTGCCAGCAGTTTAGGCGGGAGTTACTACAATGAGCAGTTCTTC. It is translated as CASSLGGSYYNEQFF.

The chain combines TRBV2 with TRBJ1-5; D is undetermined. V dropped 5 bases and J dropped 4 bases, with 15 bases sitting between them. The length of the CDR3 is 15 residues. From germline, CDR1 is SNHLY and CDR2 FYNNEI. DNA of the CDR3: TGTGCCAGCAGTATTGACACGGCTGGAAATCAGCCCCAGCATTTT. Its translation is CASSIDTAGNQPQHF.

The chain is built from TRBV27 and TRBJ1-5; 10 bases match TRBD1. V lost 6 bases and J lost 6; bases outside the gene matches: 8. The CDR3 runs to 15 residues. The germline V gene has CDR1 MNHEY and CDR2 SMNVEV (reference sequence). CDR3 amino acids: CASSRNRDRGQPQHF. The CDR3, as DNA: TGTGCCAGCAGCCGGAATCGGGACAGGGGTCAGCCCCAGCATTTT.

This chain uses TRBV3-1 (or the pseudogene TRBV3-2) with TRBJ2-3, with D possibly being TRBD1 (6 bases). The CDR3 loop spans 15 amino acids. The germline CDR1 and CDR2 sequences are LGHDT and YNNKEL (reference sequence). The V end lost 4 bases, the J end lost 4 bases, and 15 bases lay between the germline ends. The CDR3 region has the DNA TGTGCCAGCAGCCGAGCCGCGGCAGGGGCAGATACGCAGTATTTT. Amino acids: CASSRAAAGADTQYF.

CDR3: CASSLLFGRANYGYTF. The CDR3 nucleotides read TGTGCCAGCAGCTTGCTCTTTGGCAGGGCGAACTATGGCTACACCTTC. This chain links TRBV5-8 with TRBJ1-2; D possibly corresponds to TRBD1 (5 bases). The germline CDR1 and CDR2 sequences are SGHTS and YDEGEE. The V end lost 1 base, the J end lost 2 bases, and 15 bases lay between the germline ends. The CDR3 is 16 amino acids.

This chain connects TRBV30 to TRBJ1-1; 7 nucleotides match TRBD1. Unmatched junction bases numbered 7, after V lost 3 bases and J lost 6 bases. The CDR3 runs to 13 residues. CDR1 is GTSNPN and CDR2 is SVGIG in the germline V gene (reference sequence). CDR3 amino acids: CAWSPKGAAEAFF. The DNA for the CDR3 is TGTGCCTGGAGCCCTAAGGGGGCGGCTGAAGCTTTCTTT.

This chain uses TRBV7-2 with TRBJ1-4, with unresolved D. Germline V gene sequence: CDR1 SGHTA, CDR2 FQGNSA. Trimming stripped 2 bases from V and 7 bases from J, with 8 bases between. The CDR3 runs 13 residues. CDR3 coding DNA: TGTGCCAGCAGCTTAAAGTTTGCTGAAAAACTGTTTTTT. Amino acids: CASSLKFAEKLFF.

The rearrangement links TRBV10-3 to TRBJ1-2; D possibly corresponds to TRBD1 (6 bases). Germline CDR1 and CDR2: ENHRY and SYGVKD. Between the trimmed V and J ends, which lost 2 bases and 5 bases, there was a span of 18 bases. CDR3 size: 16 residues. The DNA of the CDR3 is TGTGCCATCAGTGAGAGGGACAACCCTCGGGCTTATGGCTACACCTTC. As protein: CAISERDNPRAYGYTF.

This rearrangement joins TRBV5-6 to TRBJ2-1, with D unresolved. The CDR3 consists of 15 residues. Germline-derived CDR1 and CDR2 are SGHDT and YYEEEE. Deletions cut 2 bases from V and 2 bases from J, with 11 bases between. The CDR3 loop reads CASSFRFNAYNEQFF. The CDR3 nucleotides are TGTGCCAGCAGCTTCCGCTTTAACGCCTACAATGAGCAGTTCTTC.

This chain connects TRBV18 to TRBJ1-1; D remains ambiguous. The CDR3 is 13 amino acids. Trimming stripped 3 bases from V and 3 bases from J, with 8 bases between. Germline CDR1 KGHSH, CDR2 LQKENI. CDR3 nucleotide sequence: TGTGCCAGCTCACCCCGGACGGACACTGAAGCTTTCTTT. Encoded protein: CASSPRTDTEAFF.

This chain uses TRBV2 with TRBJ2-6; D is tentatively TRBD1 or TRBD2 (5 bases each). Germline CDR1 SNHLY, CDR2 FYNNEI. Trimming cost V 6 bases and J 2 bases, with 14 bases left between them. This CDR3 has 16 residues. Written as DNA, the CDR3 is TGTGCCAGCAGGAGGGTAGACAGCCCTGGGGCCAACGTCCTGACTTTC. The encoded protein is CASRRVDSPGANVLTF.

The rearrangement links TRBV2 to TRBJ2-1, with D uncertain. V was pared by 7 bases and J by 2 bases, with 12 bases between. This CDR3 comprises 14 residues. Per the germline V gene, CDR1 is SNHLY and CDR2 is FYNNEI. In DNA, the CDR3 is TGTGCCAGCACCACCAAAGGGCCCTACAATGAGCAGTTCTTC. This encodes CASTTKGPYNEQFF.

This CDR3 is CASSLVGEDEKLFF. The CDR3 DNA sequence: TGTGCCAGCAGCTTGGTGGGGGAAGATGAAAAACTGTTTTTT. The chain is built from TRBV5-6 and TRBJ1-4; weak D call: TRBD1 (5 bases). There are 14 residues in the CDR3. Looked up from germline, CDR1 is SGHDT and CDR2 is YYEEEE. Trimming took 0 bases from V and 6 from J, leaving 9 bases between them.

This clone appeared many times. The V call is TRBV6-6, the J call TRBJ1-1; TRBD1 might be the D (6 bases). The CDR3 is 16 amino acids. The V gene lost 5 bases and the J gene lost 1 base, with 17 bases spanning the gap. Germline V gene sequence: CDR1 MNHNY, CDR2 SVGAGI (reference sequence). The CDR3 DNA reads as TGTGCCAGCAGTCCGATATCCAGGGGCGGGAACACTGAAGCTTTCTTT. Protein: CASSPISRGGNTEAFF.

The chain uses TRBV29-1 and TRBJ2-7; D is undetermined. This CDR3 has 17 amino acids. Between the trimmed V and J ends, which lost 4 bases and 2 bases, there was a span of 24 bases. Germline CDR1 SQVTM, CDR2 ANQGSEA. CDR3 residues: CSVGGLKSGAKAYEQYF. CDR3 nucleotides: TGCAGCGTTGGTGGTCTAAAGTCCGGAGCGAAGGCCTACGAGCAGTACTTC.

The rearrangement joins TRBV5-1 to TRBJ2-7, with 9 bases that match TRBD2. The germline CDR1 and CDR2 sequences are SGHRS and YFSETQ. There are 14 residues in the CDR3. Losses at the gene ends were 4 bases for V and 5 bases for J; bases not matched to a gene: 7. Here the CDR3 reads CASSRGRAGNEQYF. DNA of the CDR3: TGCGCCAGCAGCCGCGGGAGGGCCGGAAACGAGCAGTACTTC.